A selection of T cell receptor beta chains follows, all from one sample in a study of blood T cell repertoires in COVID-19. Assay used: immunoSEQ multiplex PCR; TCRdb lists only in-frame clones, some missing. The data show about 72,000 clones, with less than 95% seen just once and about 5% held by the top ten. Sequenced material: peripheral blood. These receptors were collected from a woman aged 60-70 years with active COVID-19. Both conserved end residues are trimmed from each CDR3.

v_call: TRBV7-9; j_call: TRBJ1-3; cdr3_aa: ASSYGQGDGNTIY
v_call: TRBV6-5; j_call: TRBJ1-6; cdr3_aa: ASRTGVSSPLH
v_call: TRBV7-6; j_call: TRBJ1-1; cdr3_aa: ASSPLVGGAGSEAF
v_call: TRBV5-4; j_call: TRBJ2-4; cdr3_aa: ASSLGGMAKNIQY
v_call: TRBV28; j_call: TRBJ2-5; cdr3_aa: ASSPAGGGETQY
v_call: TRBV7-9; j_call: TRBJ2-2; cdr3_aa: ASSLTLTGGRTGELF
v_call: TRBV4-1; j_call: TRBJ2-7; cdr3_aa: ASSPSSGYEQY
v_call: TRBV18; j_call: TRBJ1-1; cdr3_aa: ASSPPERVKAF
v_call: TRBV9; j_call: TRBJ2-1; cdr3_aa: ASSVATSGSPYNEQF
v_call: TRBV7-2; j_call: TRBJ1-3; cdr3_aa: ASSLGPGTGNTIY
v_call: TRBV14; j_call: TRBJ1-4; cdr3_aa: ASSHIRDRGKGGEKLF
v_call: TRBV12-2; j_call: TRBJ1-1; cdr3_aa: ASRLEGVGSTEAF
v_call: TRBV28; j_call: TRBJ1-4; cdr3_aa: ASRRQAGGEKLF
v_call: TRBV14; j_call: TRBJ2-2; cdr3_aa: ASSQAGHRTGELF
v_call: TRBV2; j_call: TRBJ1-6; cdr3_aa: ASSESAVYNSPLH
v_call: TRBV28; j_call: TRBJ1-6; cdr3_aa: ASSLEVTYNSPLH
v_call: TRBV6-2/TRBV6-3; j_call: TRBJ2-1; cdr3_aa: ASSKGGQGANEQF
v_call: TRBV4-1; j_call: TRBJ1-2; cdr3_aa: ASSHGDKGRNA
v_call: TRBV5-6; j_call: TRBJ2-5; cdr3_aa: ASSLAWSGSFQETQY
v_call: TRBV5-1; j_call: TRBJ2-7; cdr3_aa: ASSLYRSGYEQY
v_call: TRBV6-1; j_call: TRBJ2-3; cdr3_aa: ASSEESRLQAGSDTQY
v_call: TRBV3-1/TRBV3-2; j_call: TRBJ2-3; cdr3_aa: ASRSSSRGWITDTQY
v_call: TRBV28; j_call: TRBJ2-7; cdr3_aa: ASSPGQGTLLGGEQY
v_call: TRBV14; j_call: TRBJ2-5; cdr3_aa: ASSQDLGTGGTQY
v_call: TRBV6-1; j_call: TRBJ2-1; cdr3_aa: ASSEIGTGLADNEQF
v_call: TRBV27; j_call: TRBJ1-5; cdr3_aa: ASSLKGLRTGGNQPQH
v_call: TRBV5-1; j_call: TRBJ2-1; cdr3_aa: ASSLAGQVNNEQF
v_call: TRBV30; j_call: TRBJ2-1; cdr3_aa: AWTRRGSAETYNEQF
v_call: TRBV10-3; j_call: TRBJ2-7; cdr3_aa: AISTGQYEQY
v_call: TRBV5-5; j_call: TRBJ2-5; cdr3_aa: ASSPTGQGETQY
v_call: TRBV5-5; j_call: TRBJ1-5; cdr3_aa: ASSLVVGVGQPQH
v_call: TRBV30; j_call: TRBJ2-1; cdr3_aa: AWGTGTGANEQF